This T cell receptor (beta chain) was recorded in a study of lymphopenia after photon versus proton radiotherapy. Assay used: immunoSEQ multiplex PCR; TCRdb lists only in-frame clones, some missing. This sample has tens of thousands of clones, with approximately 83% found just once. Looked up from germline, CDR1 is SGHTA and CDR2 is FQGNSA. The V end lost 5 bases, the J end lost 4 bases, and 12 bases lay between the germline ends. The CDR3 runs 14 residues. The source was peripheral blood, collected from a patient treated with photon-based radiotherapy. This receptor was identified in a man between 40 and 49 years old with gastric cancer. The chain has TRBV7-2 and TRBJ2-1; D is unresolved. The CDR3, as DNA: TGTGCCAGCAGCGCTCAGGACGGATACAATGAGCAGTTCTTC. Translated, it gives CASSAQDGYNEQFF.